Presented here are 20 T cell receptor beta chains from one specimen sequenced in a study of cytomegalovirus exposure and HLA in healthy donors (dated by TCRdb to about 2017). Library preparation was by the immunoSEQ multiplex PCR assay. The multiplex PCR relied on a mix of 60 forward primers for TCR Vbeta segments and 13 reverse primers for TCR Jbeta segments. As stored in TCRdb, this immuneACCESS dataset retains in-frame rearrangements with V and J assigned. A fraction of the clones does not appear; measured against another copy, unresolved V genes explain less than half of the discrepancy, and the remainder lacks a known reason. Here the sample has roughly 100,000 clones; around 86% occur a single time. Jointly, the top ten make up approximately 7.2% of the sample. Input material: PBMCs. These receptors were obtained from a young man in good health and CMV-seropositive.

This clone appeared a single time. V and J are TRBV18 and TRBJ1-1; the match to TRBD1 covers 8 bases. This CDR3 is 13 amino acids long. Germline assignment: CDR1 KGHSH and CDR2 LQKENI. V lost 3 bases, J lost 8 bases, and 5 bases stayed unmatched. CDR3 sequence (DNA): TGTGCCAGCTCACCGTCTGGACAGGGCGAAGCTTTCTTT. This sequence encodes CASSPSGQGEAFF.

The chain combines TRBV7-8 with TRBJ2-1; 14 nucleotides align to TRBD2. Losses at the gene ends were 5 bases for V and 7 bases for J; bases not matched to a gene: 7. CDR3 length equals 16 residues. The germline gives CDR1 SGHVS, CDR2 FQNEAQ. In DNA form, the CDR3 reads TGTGCCAGCAGCCCTAGACTAGCGGGGGGGCCAAATGAGCAGTTCTTC. Its translation is CASSPRLAGGPNEQFF.

This chain links TRBV4-3 with TRBJ1-1, with 7 positions matching TRBD1. In germline, CDR1 is LGHNA, CDR2 YSLEER. The CDR3 totals 17 residues. The junction had 8 bases not matched to a gene; V was cut back by 0 bases and J by 1 base. DNA for the CDR3: TGCGCCAGCAGCCAAGATCACGCGGACAGGCCGAACACTGAAGCTTTCTTT. Its protein product is CASSQDHADRPNTEAFF.

This clone appeared a few times. V is TRBV5-1 and J is TRBJ2-3, with TRBD2 matching over 12 bases. J was trimmed by 2 bases and V by 3 bases; bases with no gene match: 4. This CDR3 spans 16 amino acids. CDR1 SGHRS and CDR2 YFSETQ come from the germline V gene. The CDR3 region has the DNA TGCGCCAGCAGCTGGACTAGCGGGGCCTACACAGATACGCAGTATTTT. Translation: CASSWTSGAYTDTQYF.

This clone was observed a single time. This sequence joins TRBV25-1 and TRBJ2-5, with D possibly matching TRBD1 (8 bases). Looked up from germline, CDR1 is MGHDK and CDR2 is SYGVNS. This CDR3 contains 18 residues. The ends were cut back, 3 bases at V and 3 bases at J, with 23 bases in the middle. CDR3 nucleotides: TGTGCCAGCAGTGACCTACTAACCCAGGGGGCGGGAGAAGAGACCCAGTACTTC. Translation gives CASSDLLTQGAGEETQYF.

The chain is built from TRBV21-1 and TRBJ2-2; TRBD1, the D gene given by the table, was not confirmed from the DNA. TRBV21-1 is assigned pseudogene status. The CDR3 totals 16 residues. CDR3 loop: CASSSRGQGWVGELFF. In nucleotides, the CDR3 is TGTGCCAGCTCCTCGAGGGGACAGGGATGGGTCGGGGAGCTGTTTTTT.

V and J are TRBV4-2 and TRBJ1-3, with unresolved D. Looked up from germline, CDR1 is LGHNA and CDR2 is YNFKEQ. Deletions cut 3 bases from V and 0 bases from J, with 12 bases between. This CDR3 contains 16 residues. CDR3 nucleotide sequence: TGTGCCAGCAGCCAGAGAGGGCGTAGCTCTGGAAACACCATATATTTT. As protein: CASSQRGRSSGNTIYF.

The table lists this clone with a count of one. The rearrangement links TRBV5-6 to TRBJ2-3; D gene unclear. The length of the CDR3 is 14 residues. V lost 0 bases and J lost 1, with 6 bases in between. Germline CDR1 reads SGHDT; CDR2 reads YYEEEE. The CDR3 region has the DNA TGTGCCAGCAGCTTGGAACAGCGCACAGATACGCAGTATTTT. Translated, it gives CASSLEQRTDTQYF.

V and J are TRBV7-9 and TRBJ1-2; possible D gene TRBD1, 6 bases. Germline V gives CDR1 SEHNR, CDR2 FQNEAQ (reference sequence). This CDR3 is 15 amino acids long. V dropped 1 base and J dropped 1 base, with 10 bases sitting between them. The CDR3 loop reads CASSLGTDFNYGYTF. The CDR3 nucleotides read TGTGCCAGCAGCTTAGGGACAGACTTTAACTATGGCTACACCTTC.

The genes are TRBV5-4 and TRBJ2-1; 8 bases line up with TRBD2. Germline V lookup: CDR1 SGHNT, CDR2 YYREEE (reference sequence). Unmatched junction bases numbered 10, after V lost 6 bases and J lost 5 bases. This CDR3 has 15 residues. CDR3 DNA: TGTGCCAGCACCCCCCGCGGGGGGACACACAATGAGCAGTTCTTC. It codes for CASTPRGGTHNEQFF.

The rearrangement uses TRBV6-5 and TRBJ2-7; maybe TRBD2 (5 bases). Trimming cost V 2 bases and J 7 bases, with 15 bases left between them. This CDR3 region has 14 residues. Per germline, CDR1 MNHEY and CDR2 SVGAGI. Here the CDR3 reads CASSYVGPGGEQYF. The CDR3 DNA follows: TGTGCCAGCAGTTACGTTGGACCAGGAGGAGAGCAGTACTTC.

This rearrangement joins TRBV6-5 to TRBJ1-1; D not resolved. Germline V gene data show CDR1 as MNHEY and CDR2 as SVGAGI. V lost 7 bases, J lost 6 bases, and 9 bases lay in between. CDR3 length equals 11 residues. CDR3 sequence: CASTEGSEAFF. The CDR3 nucleotides are TGTGCCAGCACCGAGGGCTCTGAAGCTTTCTTT.

The chain joins TRBV30 to TRBJ1-5, with D uncertain. Germline V gene data show CDR1 as GTSNPN and CDR2 as SVGIG (reference sequence). Trimming shortened V by 2 bases and J by 1 base, and 9 bases separated the two germline ends. This CDR3 has 14 residues. The CDR3 bases are TGTGCCTGGAGTTCAGGCACCAGCAATCAGCCCCAGCATTTT. Protein: CAWSSGTSNQPQHF.

The genes are TRBV5-1 and TRBJ2-7, with TRBD1 matching over 8 bases. The V and J ends lost 3 bases and 3 bases, in that order; junction bases with no gene match: 5. The CDR3 has 14 residues. Germline V lookup: CDR1 SGHRS, CDR2 YFSETQ. The CDR3 DNA is TGCGCCAGCAGCTCCGACAGGGGCGTCTACGAGCAGTACTTC. Its protein is CASSSDRGVYEQYF.

The chain links TRBV7-6 to TRBJ1-6; TRBD1 matches 8 bases. Germline loops: CDR1 SGHVS, CDR2 FNYEAQ. Trimming cost V 3 bases and J 8 bases; bases outside gene matches: 6. The CDR3 extends over 15 amino acids. The chain's CDR3 is CASSLVRGQDSPLHF. The DNA for the CDR3 is TGTGCCAGCAGCTTGGTCAGGGGGCAGGATTCACCCCTCCACTTT.

V and J are TRBV4-1 and TRBJ2-3; 8 bases are a match to TRBD2. Per the germline V gene, CDR1 is MGHRA and CDR2 is YSYEKL. The CDR3 is made up of 16 amino acids. J gave up 0 bases and V 1 base, and 3 bases lay outside the gene matches. In DNA form, the CDR3 reads TGCGCCAGCAGCCAAGGGGGACTAGTTAGCACAGATACGCAGTATTTT. Translated, it gives CASSQGGLVSTDTQYF.

This chain joins TRBV7-9 and TRBJ1-1; D possibly corresponds to TRBD1 (5 bases). Germline V lookup: CDR1 SEHNR, CDR2 FQNEAQ (reference sequence). The CDR3 length is 15 residues. With 5 bases removed from V and 5 bases from J, the gap between germline ends came to 18 bases. In DNA form, the CDR3 reads TGTGCCAGCAGCCTTAGAACAGGAGGGGAGACTGAAGCTTTCTTT. The encoded protein is CASSLRTGGETEAFF.

CDR3 bases: TGTGCCAGCAGTTTCCGGGGCCAAGAGACCCAGTACTTC. Its translation: CASSFRGQETQYF. The rearrangement links TRBV6-5 to TRBJ2-5; maybe TRBD2 (5 bases). Trimming left V 4 bases short and J 1 base short, with 7 bases between. The CDR3 totals 13 residues. Germline V gene lookup returns CDR1 MNHEY and CDR2 SVGAGI.

The sample holds one count of this clone. The chain joins TRBV5-1 to TRBJ1-2, with a weak D call TRBD1 (5 bases). There are 14 residues in the CDR3. Trimming took off 4 bases at V and 5 bases at J, with 15 bases between the two ends. Germline V gene data show CDR1 as SGHRS and CDR2 as YFSETQ. CDR3 loop: CASSGSSGGYGYTF. CDR3 in DNA: TGCGCCAGCAGCGGATCCTCCGGGGGGTATGGCTACACCTTC.

The V call is TRBV5-1, the J call TRBJ2-7; TRBD1 matches 8 bases. J gave up 7 bases and V 4 bases, and 16 bases lay outside the gene matches. The CDR3 consists of 16 residues. Germline lookup yields CDR1 SGHRS and CDR2 YFSETQ. The CDR3 coding sequence is TGCGCCAGCAGCGGAGGGATCCGGACAGGGCCTATGGAGCAGTACTTC. It codes for CASSGGIRTGPMEQYF.